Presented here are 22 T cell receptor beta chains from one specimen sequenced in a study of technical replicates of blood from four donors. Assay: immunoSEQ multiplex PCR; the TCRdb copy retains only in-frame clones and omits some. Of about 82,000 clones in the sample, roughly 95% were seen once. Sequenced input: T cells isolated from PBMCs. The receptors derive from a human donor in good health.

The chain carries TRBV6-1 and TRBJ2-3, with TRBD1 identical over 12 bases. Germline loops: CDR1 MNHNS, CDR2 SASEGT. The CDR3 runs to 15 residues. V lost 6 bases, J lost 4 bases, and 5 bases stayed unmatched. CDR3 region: CASSFRDRGPDTQYF. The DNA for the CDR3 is TGTGCCAGCAGCTTCCGGGACAGGGGGCCAGATACGCAGTATTTT.

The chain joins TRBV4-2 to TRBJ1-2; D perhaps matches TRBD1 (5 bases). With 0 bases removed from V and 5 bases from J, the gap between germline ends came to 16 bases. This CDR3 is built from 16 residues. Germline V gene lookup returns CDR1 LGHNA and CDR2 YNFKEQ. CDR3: CASSQEWGSDSYGYTF. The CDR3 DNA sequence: TGTGCCAGCAGCCAAGAATGGGGCTCTGATAGTTATGGCTACACCTTC.

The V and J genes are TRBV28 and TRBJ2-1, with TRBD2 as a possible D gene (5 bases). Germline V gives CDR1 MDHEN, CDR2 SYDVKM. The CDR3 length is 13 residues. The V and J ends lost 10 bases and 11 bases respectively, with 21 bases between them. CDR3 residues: CATDTLLDTQQFF. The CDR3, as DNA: TGTGCCACTGACACCCTACTAGACACGCAGCAGTTCTTC.

This chain's CDR3 is CASSRRGTSGSSSTDTQYF. The CDR3 nucleotides are TGTGCCAGTAGTCGGAGGGGGACTAGCGGGAGTTCTAGCACAGATACGCAGTATTTT. This chain connects TRBV19 to TRBJ2-3; 14 bases line up with TRBD2. The CDR3 spans 19 residues. Germline V gene sequence: CDR1 LNHDA, CDR2 SQIVND (reference sequence). V trimming: 5 bases; J trimming: 0 bases; junction bases outside the gene matches: 10.

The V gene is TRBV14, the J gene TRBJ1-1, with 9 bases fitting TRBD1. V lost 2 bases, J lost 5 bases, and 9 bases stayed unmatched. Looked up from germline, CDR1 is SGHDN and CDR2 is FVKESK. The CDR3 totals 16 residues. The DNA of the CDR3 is TGTGCCAGCAGCCAAAGGGGACAGGGTGGGAAGACTGAAGCTTTCTTT. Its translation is CASSQRGQGGKTEAFF. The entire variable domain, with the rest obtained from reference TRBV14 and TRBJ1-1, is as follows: EAGVTQFPSHSVIEKGQTVTLRCDPISGHDNLYWYRRVMGKEIKFLLHFVKESKQDESGMPNNRFLAERTGGTYSTLKVQPAELEDSGVYFCASSQRGQGGKTEAFFGQGTRLTVV.

In DNA, the CDR3 is TGTGCCAGCAGCTTGCTTAATGAGCAGTTCTTC. Protein: CASSLLNEQFF. The rearrangement joins TRBV5-4 to TRBJ2-1; D not certain. The CDR3 is 11 amino acids. In germline, CDR1 is SGHNT, CDR2 YYREEE (reference sequence). Trimming took 1 base from V and 7 from J, leaving 3 bases between them. The full variable domain, with the rest looked up from reference TRBV5-4 and TRBJ2-1, is ETGVTQSPTHLIKTRGQQVTLRCSSQSGHNTVSWYQQALGQGPQFIFQYYREEENGRGNFPPRFSGLQFPNYSSELNVNALELDDSALYLCASSLLNEQFFGPGTRLTVL.

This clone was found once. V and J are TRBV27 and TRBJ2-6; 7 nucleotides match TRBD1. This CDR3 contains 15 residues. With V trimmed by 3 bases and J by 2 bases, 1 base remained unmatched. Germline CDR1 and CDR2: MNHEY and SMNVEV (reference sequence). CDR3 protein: CASSLGTAGANVLTF. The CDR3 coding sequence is TGTGCCAGCAGTTTGGGGACAGCTGGGGCCAACGTCCTGACTTTC.

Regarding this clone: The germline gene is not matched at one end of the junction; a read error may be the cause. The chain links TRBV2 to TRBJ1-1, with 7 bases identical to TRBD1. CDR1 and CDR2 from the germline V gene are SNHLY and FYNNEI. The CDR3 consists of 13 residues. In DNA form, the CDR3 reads TGTGCCAGCGGTGACAGGGTGAACACTGAAGCTTTCTTT. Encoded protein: CASGDRVNTEAFF.

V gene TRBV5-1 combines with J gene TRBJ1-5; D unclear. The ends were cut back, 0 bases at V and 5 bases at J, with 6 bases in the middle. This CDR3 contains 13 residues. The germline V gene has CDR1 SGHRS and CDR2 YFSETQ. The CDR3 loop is CASSLGGYQPQHF. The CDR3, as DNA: TGCGCCAGCAGCTTGGGAGGGTATCAGCCCCAGCATTTT.

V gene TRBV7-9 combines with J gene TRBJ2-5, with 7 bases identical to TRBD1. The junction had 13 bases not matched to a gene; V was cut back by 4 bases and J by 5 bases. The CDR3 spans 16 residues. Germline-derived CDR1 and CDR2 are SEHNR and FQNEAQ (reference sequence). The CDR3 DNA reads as TGTGCCAGCAGCTCAGCGAACAGGGGAACAAGGGAGACCCAGTACTTC. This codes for CASSSANRGTRETQYF.

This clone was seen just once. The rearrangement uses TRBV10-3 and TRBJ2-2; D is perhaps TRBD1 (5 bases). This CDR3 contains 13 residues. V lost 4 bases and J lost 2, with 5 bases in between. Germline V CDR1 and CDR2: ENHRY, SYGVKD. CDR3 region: CAISGTNTGELFF. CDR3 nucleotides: TGTGCCATCAGTGGGACAAACACCGGGGAGCTGTTTTTT.

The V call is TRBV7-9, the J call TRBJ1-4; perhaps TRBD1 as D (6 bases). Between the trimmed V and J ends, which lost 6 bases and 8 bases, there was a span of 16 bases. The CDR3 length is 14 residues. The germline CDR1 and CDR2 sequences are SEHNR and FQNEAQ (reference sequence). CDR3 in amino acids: CASREQGTNEKLFF. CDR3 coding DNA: TGTGCCAGCAGGGAGCAGGGGACAAACGAAAAACTGTTTTTT. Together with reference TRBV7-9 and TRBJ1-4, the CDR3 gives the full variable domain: DTGVSQNPRHKITKRGQNVTFRCDPISEHNRLYWYRQTLGQGPEFLTYFQNEAQLEKSRLLSDRFSAERPKGSFSTLEIQRTEQGDSAMYLCASREQGTNEKLFFGSGTQLSVL.

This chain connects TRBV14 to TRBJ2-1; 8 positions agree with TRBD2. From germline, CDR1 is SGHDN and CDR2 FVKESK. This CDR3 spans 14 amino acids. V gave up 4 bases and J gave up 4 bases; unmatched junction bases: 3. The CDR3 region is CASSPLAAYNEQFF. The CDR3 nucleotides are TGTGCCAGCAGCCCACTAGCGGCTTACAATGAGCAGTTCTTC. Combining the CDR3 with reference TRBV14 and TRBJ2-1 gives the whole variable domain EAGVTQFPSHSVIEKGQTVTLRCDPISGHDNLYWYRRVMGKEIKFLLHFVKESKQDESGMPNNRFLAERTGGTYSTLKVQPAELEDSGVYFCASSPLAAYNEQFFGPGTRLTVL.

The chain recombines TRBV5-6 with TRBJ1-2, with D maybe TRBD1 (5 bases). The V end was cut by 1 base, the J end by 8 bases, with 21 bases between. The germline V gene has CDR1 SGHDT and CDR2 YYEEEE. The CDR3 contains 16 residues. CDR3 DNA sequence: TGTGCCAGCAGCTTGATTGGGACTGGTGCGTGGGAAGGCTACACCTTC. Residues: CASSLIGTGAWEGYTF.

DNA for the CDR3: TGCAGCGCTACCGGGACAGATTACACCGGGGAGCTGTTTTTT. Translated: CSATGTDYTGELFF. The V call is TRBV29-1, the J call TRBJ2-2; TRBD1 matches 7 bases. CDR1 SQVTM and CDR2 ANQGSEA come from the germline V gene. V lost 7 bases, J lost 3 bases, and 8 bases stayed unmatched. The CDR3 has 14 residues.

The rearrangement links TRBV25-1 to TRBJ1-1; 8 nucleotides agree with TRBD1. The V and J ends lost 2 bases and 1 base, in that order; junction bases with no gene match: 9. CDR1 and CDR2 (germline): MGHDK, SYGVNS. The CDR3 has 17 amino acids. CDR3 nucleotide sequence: TGTGCCAGCAGTGAACAGGGGGCTTGGGTTTCGAACACTGAAGCTTTCTTT. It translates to CASSEQGAWVSNTEAFF.

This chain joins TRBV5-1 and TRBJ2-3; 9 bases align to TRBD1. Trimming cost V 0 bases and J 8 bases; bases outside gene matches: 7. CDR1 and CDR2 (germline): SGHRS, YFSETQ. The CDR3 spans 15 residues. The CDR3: CASSLEITTGGTQYF. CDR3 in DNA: TGCGCCAGCAGCTTGGAAATAACGACAGGGGGTACGCAGTATTTT.

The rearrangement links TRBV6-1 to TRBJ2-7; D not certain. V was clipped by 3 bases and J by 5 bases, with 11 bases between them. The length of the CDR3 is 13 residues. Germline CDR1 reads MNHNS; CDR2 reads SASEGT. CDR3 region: CASSEIEIDEQYF. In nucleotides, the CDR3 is TGTGCCAGCAGTGAGATCGAGATCGACGAGCAGTACTTC.

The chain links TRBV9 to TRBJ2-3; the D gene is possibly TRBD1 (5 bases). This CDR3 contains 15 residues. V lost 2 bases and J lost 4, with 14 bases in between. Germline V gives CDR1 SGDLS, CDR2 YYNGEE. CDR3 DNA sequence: TGTGCCAGCAGCGTCCTGGACACCGACCCAGATACGCAGTATTTT. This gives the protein CASSVLDTDPDTQYF.

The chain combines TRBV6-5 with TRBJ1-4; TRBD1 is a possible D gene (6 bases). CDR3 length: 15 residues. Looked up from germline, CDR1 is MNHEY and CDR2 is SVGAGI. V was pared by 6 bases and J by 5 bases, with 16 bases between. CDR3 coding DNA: TGTGCCAGCAGCATATCCTACAGGGTAAATGAAAAACTGTTTTTT. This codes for CASSISYRVNEKLFF.

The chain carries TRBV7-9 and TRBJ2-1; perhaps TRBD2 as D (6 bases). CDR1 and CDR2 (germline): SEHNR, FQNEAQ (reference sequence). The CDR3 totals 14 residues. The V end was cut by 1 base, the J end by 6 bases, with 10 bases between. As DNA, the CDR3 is TGTGCCAGCAGCTTAGAAGGGCGGGGCAATGAGCAGTTCTTC. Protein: CASSLEGRGNEQFF.

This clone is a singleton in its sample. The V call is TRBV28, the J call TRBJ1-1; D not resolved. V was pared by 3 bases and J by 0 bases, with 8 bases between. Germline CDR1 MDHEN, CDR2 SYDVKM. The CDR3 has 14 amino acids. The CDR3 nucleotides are TGTGCCAGCAGTTTCAGACACTTGAACACTGAAGCTTTCTTT. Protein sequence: CASSFRHLNTEAFF.